The clone carrying this T cell receptor beta chain was counted a few times. This sample stems from a study of T cells in Graves' hyperthyroidism and ophthalmopathy. The CDR3 runs to 17 residues. CDR1 and CDR2 (germline): MGHRA, YSYEKL. Trimming cost V 1 base and J 8 bases, with 21 bases left between them. Amplified TCR beta CDR3 regions derived from RNA transcripts. HTBI primers drove first-round RT-PCR of the TCR CDR3. Via MiXCR, TCRdb re-called the multiplex PCR reads, giving one row per CDR3 protein. Found here are about 350,000 distinct CDR3 sequences, about 14% of them singletons; the top ten hold around 23%.

The sequenced material came from blood. This chain links TRBV4-1 with TRBJ2-1, with D tentatively TRBD1 (6 bases). The receptor comes from a woman in her thirties with Graves' hyperthyroidism. The CDR3 is CASSQGWPGTMRDEQFF. Written as DNA, the CDR3 is TGCGCCAGCAGCCAAGGGTGGCCCGGGACAATGCGCGATGAGCAGTTCTTC.